This passage covers 12 T cell receptor beta chains from one sample sequenced in a study of blood T cell repertoires in COVID-19. The assay was immunoSEQ multiplex PCR, and TCRdb's table has in-frame clones only and misses some. The sample holds nearly 200,000 clones; more than 70% are singletons and the top ten take about 8.1%. Source material: PBMCs or T cells enriched from blood (not recorded which). These receptors were taken from a woman in her late teens or twenties who had recovered from COVID-19.

This rearrangement joins TRBV7-8 to TRBJ2-7, with D possibly being TRBD1 (7 bases). Germline assignment: CDR1 SGHVS and CDR2 FQNEAQ. V dropped 4 bases and J dropped 6 bases, with 19 bases sitting between them. The CDR3 contains 15 residues. CDR3 amino acids: CASSSSTGMGGEQYF. The CDR3 DNA reads as TGTGCCAGCAGCTCCTCGACAGGGATGGGAGGCGAGCAGTACTTC. Using reference TRBV7-8 and TRBJ2-7 for the parts outside the CDR3, the full variable domain is GAGVSQSPRYKVAKRGQDVALRCDPISGHVSLFWYQQALGQGPEFLTYFQNEAQLDKSGLPSDRFFAERPEGSVSTLKIQRTQQEDSAVYLCASSSSTGMGGEQYFGPGTRLTVT.

The rearrangement joins TRBV9 to TRBJ2-3, with 12 bases identical to TRBD2. Germline V gene lookup returns CDR1 SGDLS and CDR2 YYNGEE. The CDR3 contains 16 residues. V dropped 3 bases and J dropped 2; count of bases not matched to a gene: 4. DNA for the CDR3: TGTGCCAGCAGCGCGACTAGCGGGGGACCCACAGATACGCAGTATTTT. It yields the protein CASSATSGGPTDTQYF.

V and J are TRBV12-3 or TRBV12-4 and TRBJ2-2, with 7 bases lining up with TRBD1. This CDR3 is 13 amino acids long. V lost 1 base and J lost 9; bases outside the gene matches: 2. The CDR3 coding sequence is TGTGCCAGCAGTTTAGACAGGGGCCGGGAGCTGTTTTTT. It yields the protein CASSLDRGRELFF.

The J gene is TRBJ1-1, the V gene TRBV7-9; D is unresolved. The CDR3 contains 15 residues. Trimming took 1 base from V and 1 from J, leaving 10 bases between them. Germline CDR1 is SEHNR and CDR2 is FQNEAQ (reference sequence). CDR3: CASSLVRSWNTEAFF. For the CDR3, the DNA is TGTGCCAGCAGCTTAGTGAGGAGCTGGAACACTGAAGCTTTCTTT.

This clone has a handful of counts. The V and J genes are TRBV4-1 and TRBJ1-5, with 9 bases lining up with TRBD1. The CDR3 is 15 amino acids. The V and J ends lost 7 bases and 1 base, in that order; junction bases with no gene match: 5. CDR1 is MGHRA and CDR2 is YSYEKL in the germline V gene. In DNA, the CDR3 is TGCGCCAGCACCACCGGGACAGGGAGCAATCAGCCCCAGCATTTT. It is translated as CASTTGTGSNQPQHF.

The V gene is TRBV7-3, the J gene TRBJ2-2; weak D call: TRBD1 (6 bases). V was trimmed by 5 bases and J by 6 bases, leaving 10 bases between them. CDR1 is SGHTA and CDR2 is FQGTGA in the germline V gene. This CDR3 contains 13 residues. The CDR3: CASSGTGPGELFF. DNA of the CDR3: TGTGCCAGCAGCGGAACAGGGCCCGGGGAGCTGTTTTTT.

V and J are TRBV20-1 and TRBJ2-7, with TRBD1 matching 8 bases. Germline assignment: CDR1 DFQATT and CDR2 SNEGSKA (reference sequence). The V segment lost 3 bases and the J segment 3 bases; nucleotides outside the gene matches: 4. This CDR3 is 13 amino acids long. The CDR3 DNA follows: TGCAGTGCTAGTGAGGGACAGGACTACGAGCAGTACTTC. Protein product: CSASEGQDYEQYF.

The V gene is TRBV19, the J gene TRBJ1-2, with 10 bases fitting TRBD1. Germline CDR1 and CDR2: LNHDA and SQIVND (reference sequence). CDR3 length: 16 residues. V was pared by 3 bases and J by 8 bases, with 12 bases of the junction left unmatched. The CDR3 sequence is CASSIGFRQGAGGYTF. CDR3 nucleotides: TGTGCCAGTAGTATTGGATTCCGACAGGGGGCGGGAGGCTACACCTTC.

The chain recombines TRBV30 with TRBJ2-7; 7 positions agree with TRBD1. With 3 bases clipped from V and 2 bases from J, the junction kept 4 bases outside the gene matches. The CDR3 covers 13 residues. Germline lookup yields CDR1 GTSNPN and CDR2 SVGIG (reference sequence). The CDR3 nucleotides are TGTGCCTGGAGCGCCGGACAGGCCTACGAGCAGTACTTC. Translating it yields CAWSAGQAYEQYF.

In this sample, this clone turned up once. The CDR3 DNA follows: TGCGCCAGCAGCCAAGAGGGCAGGGCTACCGGGGAGCTGTTTTTT. Protein: CASSQEGRATGELFF. The chain couples TRBV4-1 to TRBJ2-2; TRBD1 might be the D (5 bases). Germline V gene sequence: CDR1 MGHRA, CDR2 YSYEKL. V lost 0 bases, J lost 5 bases, and 10 bases lay in between. The CDR3 has 15 amino acids.

The V call is TRBV19, the J call TRBJ1-2, with a possible D match to TRBD1 (5 bases). CDR1 and CDR2 from the germline V gene are LNHDA and SQIVND (reference sequence). V lost 7 bases to trimming and J lost 5 bases, with 8 bases between them. This CDR3 has 11 amino acids. CDR3 bases: TGTGCCAGTACGACAGCTTATGGCTACACCTTC. Its protein product is CASTTAYGYTF.

This chain connects TRBV25-1 to TRBJ2-1; 9 positions match TRBD2. Trimming at V came to 7 bases and at J to 7 bases, leaving 2 bases not matched to a gene. The germline CDR1 and CDR2 sequences are MGHDK and SYGVNS. The CDR3 has 12 amino acids. The CDR3 loop is CASTGLANEQFF. The CDR3 DNA sequence: TGTGCCAGCACCGGACTAGCGAATGAGCAGTTCTTC.